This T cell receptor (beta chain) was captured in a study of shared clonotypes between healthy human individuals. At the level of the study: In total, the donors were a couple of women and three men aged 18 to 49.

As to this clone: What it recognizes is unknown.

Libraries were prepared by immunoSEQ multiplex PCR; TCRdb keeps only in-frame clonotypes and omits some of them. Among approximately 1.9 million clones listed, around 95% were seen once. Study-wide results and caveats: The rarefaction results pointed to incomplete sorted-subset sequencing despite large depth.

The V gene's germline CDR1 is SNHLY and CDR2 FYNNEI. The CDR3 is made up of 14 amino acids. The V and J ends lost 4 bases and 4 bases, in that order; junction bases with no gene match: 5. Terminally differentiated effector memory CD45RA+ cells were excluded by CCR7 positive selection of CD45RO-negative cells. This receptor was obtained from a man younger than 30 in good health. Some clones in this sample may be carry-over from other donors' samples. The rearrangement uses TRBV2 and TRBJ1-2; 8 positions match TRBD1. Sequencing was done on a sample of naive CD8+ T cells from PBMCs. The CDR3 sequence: CASSGTGGSYGYTF. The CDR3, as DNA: TGTGCCAGCAGTGGAACAGGGGGGAGCTATGGCTACACCTTC.